These 17 T cell receptor beta chains were sequenced from one sample in a study of shared clonotypes between healthy human individuals. Profiling relied on immunoSEQ multiplex PCR, and the TCRdb table lists in-frame clones only, not all of them. The sample carries some 2,000,000 clones, under 97% recorded once. The sequencing sample was made of naive CD4+ T cells sorted from blood. Indicated subset: CD45RA+ positively selected. The origin of the receptors is a man aged 18 to 30 in good health.

V gene TRBV2 combines with J gene TRBJ2-2, with 7 bases that match TRBD2. Germline values: CDR1 SNHLY, CDR2 FYNNEI. CDR3 length: 14 residues. The V gene end was trimmed by 8 bases and the J gene end by 3 bases; junction bases not matched to a gene: 6. CDR3 in amino acids: CASGGREDTGELFF. The CDR3 DNA reads TGTGCCAGCGGCGGGAGAGAGGACACCGGGGAGCTGTTTTTT.

The chain combines TRBV6-1 with TRBJ2-7; D is perhaps TRBD1 (5 bases). Trimming removed 3 bases at V and 1 base at J, with 10 bases between. Per the germline V gene, CDR1 is MNHNS and CDR2 is SASEGT. The CDR3 covers 14 residues. The CDR3 region has the DNA TGTGCCAGCAGTGACAGAAAGGGGTCCTACGAGCAGTACTTC. As protein: CASSDRKGSYEQYF.

This sequence joins TRBV29-1 and TRBJ2-7; no clear D. This CDR3 comprises 16 residues. V was cut by 4 bases and J by 2 bases, with 21 bases left in between. The germline V gene has CDR1 SQVTM and CDR2 ANQGSEA. This CDR3 reads CSVVGKDRYFTYEQYF. For the CDR3, the DNA is TGCAGCGTTGTCGGAAAGGACCGCTACTTTACCTACGAGCAGTACTTC.

The chain couples TRBV29-1 to TRBJ2-7; perhaps TRBD2 as D (6 bases). This CDR3 has 11 amino acids. V lost 2 bases to trimming and J lost 6 bases, with 8 bases between them. Germline V gene sequence: CDR1 SQVTM, CDR2 ANQGSEA. CDR3 nucleotides: TGCAGCGTTGAAATGGGGGGCGAGCAGTACTTC. Protein product: CSVEMGGEQYF.

The chain has TRBV4-3 and TRBJ2-3; D gene uncertain. Germline V gives CDR1 LGHNA, CDR2 YSLEER. The ends were cut back, 4 bases at V and 5 bases at J, with 16 bases in the middle. This CDR3 has 15 residues. The CDR3 here is CASSRAGKSLDTQYF. The CDR3 DNA is TGCGCCAGCAGCCGTGCAGGAAAGAGCTTAGATACGCAGTATTTT.

V gene TRBV2 combines with J gene TRBJ2-5, with TRBD2 identical over 12 bases. This CDR3 is built from 16 residues. Germline values: CDR1 SNHLY, CDR2 FYNNEI. Trimming removed 5 bases from V and 4 bases from J; junction bases left unmatched: 8. The CDR3 is CASSTSRLAGAETQYF. The CDR3 DNA reads as TGTGCCAGCAGTACCTCTCGACTAGCGGGAGCAGAGACCCAGTACTTC.

The rearrangement uses TRBV2 and TRBJ1-2, with TRBD1 matching over 10 bases. Germline V CDR1 and CDR2: SNHLY, FYNNEI. J lost 4 bases, V lost 6 bases, and 14 bases had no gene match. The CDR3 length is 17 residues. DNA of the CDR3: TGTGCCAGCAGATCCGGGACAGGGGATGGTGGATCCTATGGCTACACCTTC. It yields the protein CASRSGTGDGGSYGYTF.

This chain uses TRBV5-1 with TRBJ2-5, with 10 bases that match TRBD2. CDR3 length: 18 residues. The germline gives CDR1 SGHRS, CDR2 YFSETQ. The V gene end was trimmed by 3 bases and the J gene end by 0 bases; junction bases not matched to a gene: 11. As DNA, the CDR3 is TGCGCCAGCAGCTGGGGCGGTTTAGCGGGGGGATACCAAGAGACCCAGTACTTC. Translating it yields CASSWGGLAGGYQETQYF.

This clone was detected only once. The genes are TRBV11-3 and TRBJ2-2; D remains ambiguous. Germline lookup yields CDR1 SGHNT and CDR2 YENEEA. This CDR3 spans 13 amino acids. V shed 0 bases and J shed 5 bases, with 4 bases lying between them. The CDR3 spells CASSLDQTGELFF. CDR3 sequence (DNA): TGTGCCAGCAGCTTAGACCAGACCGGGGAGCTGTTTTTT.

This clone showed up just once. The chain joins TRBV5-1 to TRBJ2-3, with 10 bases fitting TRBD2. CDR1 and CDR2 from the germline V gene are SGHRS and YFSETQ. The CDR3 is made up of 15 amino acids. Trimming at V came to 0 bases and at J to 4 bases, leaving 2 bases not matched to a gene. The CDR3 DNA sequence: TGCGCCAGCAGCTTGGCTAGCGGGAGCCCAGATACGCAGTATTTT. Translation: CASSLASGSPDTQYF.

The rearrangement joins TRBV18 to TRBJ1-1; no firm D call. Trimming removed 0 bases at V and 1 base at J, with 9 bases between. Germline CDR1 reads KGHSH; CDR2 reads LQKENI. The CDR3 contains 15 residues. This CDR3 reads CASSPPVQTNTEAFF. CDR3 bases: TGTGCCAGCTCACCACCGGTACAAACGAACACTGAAGCTTTCTTT.

The chain joins TRBV7-6 to TRBJ2-2, with unresolved D. Deletions cut 5 bases from V and 3 bases from J, with 13 bases between. The CDR3 has 15 residues. Per germline, CDR1 SGHVS and CDR2 FNYEAQ. CDR3: CASSPNGPDTGELFF. CDR3 DNA sequence: TGTGCCAGCAGCCCGAATGGGCCGGACACCGGGGAGCTGTTTTTT.

Notes on this clone: Distinct nucleotide sequences in the sample also encode this CDR3. The chain carries TRBV19 and TRBJ2-7; 8 bases are shared with TRBD1. Germline trimming cut 5 bases from V and 6 bases from J; bases unmatched to any gene: 3. Germline V gives CDR1 LNHDA, CDR2 SQIVND (reference sequence). This CDR3 is built from 12 residues. CDR3 coding DNA: TGTGCCAGTAGTGCTACAGGGGGCGAGCAGTACTTC. Translating it yields CASSATGGEQYF.

The chain carries TRBV10-3 and TRBJ2-2; possibly TRBD1 for D (5 bases). V gave up 4 bases and J gave up 6 bases, with 18 bases separating them. The germline gives CDR1 ENHRY, CDR2 SYGVKD. CDR3 length: 16 residues. The CDR3 coding sequence is TGTGCCATCAGTGCCCAGGGCCCGATTGGGGCCGGGGAGCTGTTTTTT. Translated, it gives CAISAQGPIGAGELFF.

This clone came up once. The chain uses TRBV5-8 and TRBJ2-7; 7 positions match TRBD1. J was trimmed by 4 bases and V by 2 bases; bases with no gene match: 6. There are 14 residues in the CDR3. Germline CDR1 is SGHTS and CDR2 is YDEGEE. The CDR3 nucleotides are TGTGCCAGCAGCTTCCTAGGGGGCGGGTACGAGCAGTACTTC. It encodes CASSFLGGGYEQYF.

The gene calls are TRBV30 and TRBJ2-5; D may correspond to TRBD1 or TRBD2 (6 bases each). This CDR3 comprises 13 residues. Trimming removed 4 bases at V and 0 bases at J, with 9 bases between. Germline V lookup: CDR1 GTSNPN, CDR2 SVGIG (reference sequence). This CDR3 reads CAWTGANQETQYF. CDR3 nucleotides: TGTGCCTGGACGGGGGCCAACCAAGAGACCCAGTACTTC.

The V gene is TRBV10-3, the J gene TRBJ2-2, with unresolved D. CDR3 length equals 15 residues. CDR1 and CDR2 from the germline V gene are ENHRY and SYGVKD. The V and J ends lost 3 bases and 0 bases respectively, with 8 bases between them. The CDR3 region has the DNA TGTGCCATCAGTGAAAGTACAGCGAACACCGGGGAGCTGTTTTTT. Encoded protein: CAISESTANTGELFF.